Each of the 27 T cell receptor beta chains below was sequenced from the same sample in a study of early T cells in non-severe SARS-CoV-2 infection. TCRdb called the 5' RACE reads again in MiXCR, with one record for every CDR3 protein. Found here are tens of thousands of distinct CDR3 sequences, around 5.8% of them singletons; the top ten hold more than 4.5%. The sample comprised whole blood. Every receptor here comes from an adult who was a healthcare worker with PCR-confirmed SARS-CoV-2 infection or an uninfected control (not recorded which).

Ten or more counts support this clonotype. The rearrangement uses TRBV13 and TRBJ2-1; weak D call: TRBD2 (7 bases). The CDR3 consists of 13 residues. Per germline, CDR1 PRHDT and CDR2 FYEKMQ (reference sequence). V was trimmed by 8 bases and J by 4 bases, leaving 12 bases between them. Written as DNA, the CDR3 is TGTGCCAGCCTGGCGGGGGCTTACAATGAGCAGTTCTTC. This gives the protein CASLAGAYNEQFF.

Many counts were recorded for this clonotype. The V gene is TRBV18, the J gene TRBJ2-7, with D perhaps TRBD1 (6 bases). V lost 3 bases to trimming and J lost 4 bases, with 13 bases between them. The CDR3 has 14 residues. Germline V gives CDR1 KGHSH, CDR2 LQKENI. The DNA for the CDR3 is TGTGCCAGCTCACCCGGCCTGGGGACATACGAGCAGTACTTC. It translates to CASSPGLGTYEQYF.

This clonotype was detected ten times or more. V gene TRBV12-3 or TRBV12-4 combines with J gene TRBJ2-4; TRBD2 agrees at 8 bases. Trimming cost V 7 bases and J 5 bases; bases outside gene matches: 10. The CDR3 runs to 15 residues. The CDR3 protein is CASNAAGGVENIQYF. The CDR3 DNA follows: TGTGCCAGCAACGCCGCCGGGGGGGTAGAAAACATTCAGTACTTC.

This clonotype has a handful of counts. The V gene is TRBV7-9, the J gene TRBJ2-1; D uncertain. The germline gives CDR1 SEHNR, CDR2 FQNEAQ (reference sequence). The CDR3 spans 10 residues. V lost 5 bases, J lost 13 bases, and 9 bases lay in between. The CDR3 is CASSPALQFF. CDR3 nucleotide sequence: TGTGCCAGCAGCCCAGCCTTACAGTTCTTC.

The rearrangement joins TRBV7-9 to TRBJ2-3; 8 bases are shared with TRBD2. V was clipped by 4 bases and J by 5 bases; unmatched bases: 11. The CDR3 contains 16 residues. The germline CDR1 and CDR2 sequences are SEHNR and FQNEAQ (reference sequence). This CDR3 reads CASSSYMGLEGDTQYF. The DNA of the CDR3 is TGTGCCAGCAGCTCCTACATGGGACTAGAGGGAGATACGCAGTATTTT.

This clonotype came up many times. The rearrangement joins TRBV5-1 to TRBJ1-2, with TRBD1 identical over 9 bases. Germline assignment: CDR1 SGHRS and CDR2 YFSETQ. The CDR3 totals 15 residues. Trimming at V came to 5 bases and at J to 3 bases, leaving 8 bases not matched to a gene. CDR3: CASRFGTGKDYGYTF. CDR3 nucleotide sequence: TGCGCCAGCAGATTCGGGACAGGGAAGGACTATGGCTACACCTTC.

This clonotype was seen repeatedly, ten times or more. V and J are TRBV30 and TRBJ2-3; unclear D gene. The ends were cut back, 0 bases at V and 0 bases at J, with 16 bases in the middle. Germline CDR1 and CDR2: GTSNPN and SVGIG (reference sequence). The CDR3 length is 17 residues. CDR3 sequence (DNA): TGTGCCTGGAGTGTGCGGTCTGGCTTGTCTAGCACAGATACGCAGTATTTT. Translated: CAWSVRSGLSSTDTQYF.

This clonotype was seen at least ten times. The J gene is TRBJ1-3, the V gene TRBV20-1, with TRBD1 matching over 7 bases. The V segment lost 1 base and the J segment 0 bases; nucleotides outside the gene matches: 6. The CDR3 contains 16 residues. Germline-derived CDR1 and CDR2 are DFQATT and SNEGSKA (reference sequence). CDR3 in DNA: TGCAGTGCTAGAGGGGGGGGACAGACCTCTGGAAACACCATATATTTT. It encodes CSARGGGQTSGNTIYF.

This clonotype was detected many times. The genes are TRBV20-1 and TRBJ1-5; 11 bases line up with TRBD1. CDR3 length equals 16 residues. V shed 1 base, J shed 2 bases, and the junction held 4 bases outside the gene matches. Germline V CDR1 and CDR2: DFQATT, SNEGSKA (reference sequence). For the CDR3, the DNA is TGCAGTGCTAGAGGGACAGGGGGCAGGGGCAATCAGCCCCAGCATTTT. Protein product: CSARGTGGRGNQPQHF.

This clonotype was detected many times. The V call is TRBV7-3, the J call TRBJ2-2; perhaps TRBD2 as D (6 bases). Per the germline V gene, CDR1 is SGHTA and CDR2 is FQGTGA. The V and J ends lost 5 bases and 0 bases respectively, with 13 bases between them. The CDR3 length is 16 residues. CDR3 sequence reads: CASSMGLLANTGELFF. The CDR3 nucleotides are TGTGCCAGCAGCATGGGACTCCTCGCGAACACCGGGGAGCTGTTTTTT. The full variable domain, completed using reference TRBV7-3 and TRBJ2-2, is GAGVSQTPSNKVTEKGKYVELRCDPISGHTALYWYRQSLGQGPEFLIYFQGTGAADDSGLPNDRFFAVRPEGSVSTLKIQRTERGDSAVYLCASSMGLLANTGELFFGEGSRLTVL.

Written as DNA, the CDR3 is TGCGCCAGCGGCAAGGTTGGACAGGTCTTTGGCGATGAGCAGTTCTTC. Its translation: CASGKVGQVFGDEQFF. The rearrangement links TRBV5-1 to TRBJ2-1, with TRBD1 identical over 7 bases. In germline, CDR1 is SGHRS, CDR2 YFSETQ. The V segment lost 7 bases and the J segment 8 bases; nucleotides outside the gene matches: 18. The CDR3 has 16 residues.

This clonotype was seen at least ten times. This sequence joins TRBV10-1 and TRBJ2-5, with D possibly TRBD1 on 6 matching bases. Trimming left V 0 bases short and J 1 base short, with 21 bases between. CDR3 length equals 19 residues. Germline V lookup: CDR1 WNHNN, CDR2 SYGVQD (reference sequence). The CDR3 nucleotides are TGCGCCAGCAGTGAGTCGAAAATTGGGACCCCAGGGGTCCAAGAGACCCAGTACTTC. Amino acids: CASSESKIGTPGVQETQYF.

This clonotype was seen at least ten times. The gene calls are TRBV7-2 and TRBJ1-5; TRBD1 is a possible D gene (5 bases). V lost 0 bases, J lost 7 bases, and 13 bases lay in between. The CDR3 has 15 residues. Germline values: CDR1 SGHTA, CDR2 FQGNSA. The CDR3 is CASSLALGGVQPQHF. For the CDR3, the DNA is TGTGCCAGCAGCTTAGCGCTCGGGGGAGTGCAGCCCCAGCATTTT.

This clonotype has at least ten counts. The chain recombines TRBV9 with TRBJ2-3, with D tentatively TRBD2 (5 bases). CDR1 and CDR2 (germline): SGDLS, YYNGEE. V lost 3 bases, J lost 13 bases, and 18 bases lay in between. CDR3 size: 13 residues. The CDR3 loop is CASSAIREIRKYF. The DNA of the CDR3 is TGTGCCAGCAGCGCAATCCGGGAAATCAGAAAGTATTTT.

This clonotype is judged medium-sized. The chain recombines TRBV5-1 with TRBJ2-5; 8 nucleotides line up with TRBD1. Germline V gives CDR1 SGHRS, CDR2 YFSETQ. The trim removed 6 bases at V and 1 base at J, leaving 11 bases unmatched. The CDR3 sequence is 16 residues long. The CDR3 DNA reads as TGCGCCAGCACCCCTAAGGACAGGGAGTTCCAAGAGACCCAGTACTTC. It yields the protein CASTPKDREFQETQYF.

This clonotype was picked up many times. The V and J genes are TRBV5-5 and TRBJ1-2; D is perhaps TRBD1 (6 bases). This CDR3 has 13 amino acids. Trimming pared 4 bases from V and 0 bases from J, leaving 7 bases between. Germline values: CDR1 SGHKS, CDR2 YYEKEE (reference sequence). This CDR3 is CASSGQPNYGYTF. The DNA of the CDR3 is TGTGCCAGCAGCGGACAGCCTAACTATGGCTACACCTTC.

The rearrangement links TRBV19 to TRBJ2-5; no firm D call. CDR3 size: 13 residues. Trimming cost V 7 bases and J 5 bases, with 14 bases left between them. Per germline, CDR1 LNHDA and CDR2 SQIVND (reference sequence). CDR3 in amino acids: CASTSPGRETQYF. Here the CDR3 DNA reads TGTGCCAGTACCTCCCCTGGCCGGGAGACCCAGTACTTC. Together with reference TRBV19 and TRBJ2-5, the CDR3 gives the full variable domain: DGGITQSPKYLFRKEGQNVTLSCEQNLNHDAMYWYRQDPGQGLRLIYYSQIVNDFQKGDIAEGYSVSREKKESFPLTVTSAQKNPTAFYLCASTSPGRETQYFGPGTRLLVL.

The genes are TRBV7-3 and TRBJ2-3; the match to TRBD2 covers 8 bases. The junction had 12 bases not matched to a gene; V was cut back by 5 bases and J by 2 bases. Per the germline V gene, CDR1 is SGHTA and CDR2 is FQGTGA. CDR3 length: 17 amino acids. CDR3 sequence reads: CASSPLPSGGNTDTQYF. The CDR3 DNA reads TGTGCCAGCAGCCCTCTTCCGAGCGGGGGCAACACAGATACGCAGTATTTT.

This clonotype was seen at least ten times. The rearrangement links TRBV7-2 to TRBJ2-6, with D perhaps matching TRBD1 (5 bases). The germline V gene encodes CDR1 SGHTA and CDR2 FQGNSA. CDR3 length: 20 residues. V was clipped by 0 bases and J by 1 base, with 19 bases between them. CDR3 loop: CASSLALVRTLLSGANVLTF. CDR3 coding DNA: TGTGCCAGCAGCTTAGCGCTTGTCAGGACACTCCTGTCTGGGGCCAACGTCCTGACTTTC.

This clonotype was found many times. The chain carries TRBV5-1 and TRBJ1-1; no definite D call. This CDR3 has 15 residues. V shed 0 bases and J shed 1 base, with 10 bases lying between them. Germline V gene data show CDR1 as SGHRS and CDR2 as YFSETQ. CDR3 loop: CASSLGGLRNTEAFF. The DNA of the CDR3 is TGCGCCAGCAGCTTGGGAGGATTAAGGAACACTGAAGCTTTCTTT.

In this sample, this clonotype turned up many times. The genes are TRBV6-1 and TRBJ2-7; 9 positions agree with TRBD2. Germline V CDR1 and CDR2: MNHNS, SASEGT. V lost 0 bases and J lost 5; bases outside the gene matches: 5. This CDR3 region has 15 residues. The CDR3, as DNA: TGTGCCAGCAGTGAAGCGCCTGCGGGAGGGGACGAGCAGTACTTC. Its translation is CASSEAPAGGDEQYF.

This clonotype has only a few counts. V usage is TRBV21-1 and J usage is TRBJ2-6. TRBV21-1 is a documented pseudogene. The CDR3 runs 14 residues. The CDR3 is CASSLRSRANVLTF. In DNA, the CDR3 is TGTGCCAGCAGCCTCCGTTCAAGGGCCAACGTCCTGACTTTC.

The sample holds many counts of this clonotype. Its ends do not fully match the called genes, so a read error is possible. The V call is TRBV7-7, the J call TRBJ2-1; D is undetermined. CDR3 size: 15 residues. In germline, CDR1 is SSHAT, CDR2 FNYEAQ (reference sequence). The DNA of the CDR3 is TGTGCTAGCAGCTTGGCCCCCGTGGCAATCAATGAGCAGTTCTTC. The encoded protein is CASSLAPVAINEQFF. The full variable domain, its missing parts supplied by reference TRBV7-7 and TRBJ2-1, is GAGVSQSPRYKVTKRGQDVTLRCDPISSHATLYWYQQALGQGPEFLTYFNYEAQPDKSGLPSDRFSAERPEGSISTLTIQRTEQRDSAMYRCASSLAPVAINEQFFGPGTRLTVL.

This clonotype was recorded a few times. The V and J genes are TRBV7-3 and TRBJ2-2; D is ambiguous. V lost 5 bases to trimming and J lost 5 bases, with 12 bases between them. The CDR3 length is 14 residues. Germline CDR1 and CDR2: SGHTA and FQGTGA. DNA for the CDR3: TGTGCCAGCAGCCCATACAGCGCGACCGGGGAGCTGTTTTTT. Protein sequence: CASSPYSATGELFF.

This clonotype was seen repeatedly, ten times or more. The CDR3 coding sequence is TGTGCCAGCAGTTTCCAAGGGTATCAGCCCCAGCATTTT. Translated: CASSFQGYQPQHF. The genes are TRBV28 and TRBJ1-5; D remains ambiguous. Germline V lookup: CDR1 MDHEN, CDR2 SYDVKM. V lost 3 bases and J lost 5, with 8 bases in between. The CDR3 contains 13 residues. The entire variable domain, with the rest obtained from reference TRBV28 and TRBJ1-5, is as follows: DVKVTQSSRYLVKRTGEKVFLECVQDMDHENMFWYRQDPGLGLRLIYFSYDVKMKEKGDIPEGYSVSREKKERFSLILESASTNQTSMYLCASSFQGYQPQHFGDGTRLSIL.

There are many counts of this clonotype. This sequence joins TRBV7-9 and TRBJ2-3, with 7 bases aligning to TRBD2. The germline V gene has CDR1 SEHNR and CDR2 FQNEAQ (reference sequence). V lost 4 bases to trimming and J lost 0 bases; unmatched junction nucleotides: 10. This CDR3 region has 17 residues. The DNA for the CDR3 is TGTGCCAGCAGCTCGCCGGCTAGCGGTACTAGCACAGATACGCAGTATTTT. It codes for CASSSPASGTSTDTQYF.

This clonotype was picked up many times. The V and J genes are TRBV18 and TRBJ2-3; 9 bases agree with TRBD1. The CDR3 sequence is 20 residues long. The germline gives CDR1 KGHSH, CDR2 LQKENI. Trimming cost V 4 bases and J 2 bases; bases outside gene matches: 19. CDR3 coding DNA: TGTGCCAGCTCACGGGGGCCGGGACAGGGATTCGGAAGATACACAGATACGCAGTATTTT. Translating it yields CASSRGPGQGFGRYTDTQYF.